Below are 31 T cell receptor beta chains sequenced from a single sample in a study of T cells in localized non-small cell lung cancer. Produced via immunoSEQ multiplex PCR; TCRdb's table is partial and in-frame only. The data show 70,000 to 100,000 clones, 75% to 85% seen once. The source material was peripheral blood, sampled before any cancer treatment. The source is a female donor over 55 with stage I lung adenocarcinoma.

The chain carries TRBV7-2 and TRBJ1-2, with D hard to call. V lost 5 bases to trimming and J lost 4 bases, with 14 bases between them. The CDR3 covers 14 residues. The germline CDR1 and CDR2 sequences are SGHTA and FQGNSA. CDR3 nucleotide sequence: TGTGCCAGCAGCCTAGGGAGATCACCCTATGGCTACACCTTC. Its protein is CASSLGRSPYGYTF.

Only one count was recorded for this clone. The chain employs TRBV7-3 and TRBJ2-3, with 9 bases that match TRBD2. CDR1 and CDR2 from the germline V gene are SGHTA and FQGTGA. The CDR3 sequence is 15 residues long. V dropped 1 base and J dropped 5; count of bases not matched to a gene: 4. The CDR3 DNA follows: TGTGCCAGCAGCTTAATGCGGGGGGGAGGAGATACGCAGTATTTT. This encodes CASSLMRGGGDTQYF.

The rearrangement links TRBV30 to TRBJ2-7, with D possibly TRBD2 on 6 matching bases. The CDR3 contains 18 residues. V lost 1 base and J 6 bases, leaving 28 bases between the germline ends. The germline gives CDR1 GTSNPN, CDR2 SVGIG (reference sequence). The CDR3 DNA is TGTGCCTGGAGTGAGAGGAGGGAAGGGTCCCCCAAATGTTGCGAGCAGTACTTC. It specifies CAWSERREGSPKCCEQYF.

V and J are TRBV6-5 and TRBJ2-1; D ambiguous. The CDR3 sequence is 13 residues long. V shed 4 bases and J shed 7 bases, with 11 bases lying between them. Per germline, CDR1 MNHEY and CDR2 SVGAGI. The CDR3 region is CASSLTTLNEQFF. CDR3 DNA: TGTGCCAGCAGTTTAACAACGCTGAATGAGCAGTTCTTC.

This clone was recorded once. The CDR3 spells CASSLGRHSLLYGYTF. Written as DNA, the CDR3 is TGTGCCAGCAGCTTGGGAAGGCACTCCCTCCTCTATGGCTACACCTTC. J is TRBJ1-2 and V is TRBV5-6; the D is unclear. V dropped 0 bases and J dropped 4 bases, with 16 bases sitting between them. The CDR3 consists of 16 residues. Germline values: CDR1 SGHDT, CDR2 YYEEEE.

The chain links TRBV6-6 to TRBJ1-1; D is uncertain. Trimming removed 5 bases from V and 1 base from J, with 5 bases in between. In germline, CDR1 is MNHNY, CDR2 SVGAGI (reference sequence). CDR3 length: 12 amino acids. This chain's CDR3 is CASSHKNTEAFF. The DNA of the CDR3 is TGTGCCAGCAGTCATAAGAACACTGAAGCTTTCTTT.

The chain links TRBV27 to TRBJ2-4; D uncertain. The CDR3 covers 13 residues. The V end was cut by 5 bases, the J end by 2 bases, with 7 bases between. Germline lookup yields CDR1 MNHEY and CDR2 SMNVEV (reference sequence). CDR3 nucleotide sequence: TGTGCCAGCAGTCCCCTGACCAAAAACATTCAGTACTTC. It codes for CASSPLTKNIQYF.

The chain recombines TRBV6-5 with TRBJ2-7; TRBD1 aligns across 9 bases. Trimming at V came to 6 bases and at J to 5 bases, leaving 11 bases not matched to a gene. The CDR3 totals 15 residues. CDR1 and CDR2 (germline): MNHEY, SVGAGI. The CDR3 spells CASSDYGQGKDEQYF. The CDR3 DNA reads TGTGCCAGCAGCGACTACGGACAGGGGAAAGACGAGCAGTACTTC.

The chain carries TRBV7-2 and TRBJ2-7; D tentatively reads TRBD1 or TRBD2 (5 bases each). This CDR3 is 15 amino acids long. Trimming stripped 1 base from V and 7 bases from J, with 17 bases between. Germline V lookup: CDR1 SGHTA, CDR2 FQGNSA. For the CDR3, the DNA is TGTGCCAGCAGCTTAGTCAGCCAGGGAGCCTCTGAGCAGTACTTC. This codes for CASSLVSQGASEQYF. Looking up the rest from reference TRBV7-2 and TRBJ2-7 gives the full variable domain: GAGVSQSPSNKVTEKGKDVELRCDPISGHTALYWYRQSLGQGLEFLIYFQGNSAPDKSGLPSDRFSAERTGGSVSTLTIQRTQQEDSAVYLCASSLVSQGASEQYFGPGTRLTVT.

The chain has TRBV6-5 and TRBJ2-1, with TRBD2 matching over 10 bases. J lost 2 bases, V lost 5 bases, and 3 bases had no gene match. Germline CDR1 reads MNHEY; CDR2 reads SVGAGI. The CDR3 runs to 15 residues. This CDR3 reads CASSIGLAAYNEQFF. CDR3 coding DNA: TGTGCCAGCAGTATCGGACTAGCGGCCTACAATGAGCAGTTCTTC.

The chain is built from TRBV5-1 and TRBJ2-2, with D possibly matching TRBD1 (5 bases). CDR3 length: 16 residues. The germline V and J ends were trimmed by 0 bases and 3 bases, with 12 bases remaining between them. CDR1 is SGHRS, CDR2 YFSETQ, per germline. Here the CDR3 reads CASSLARTGYTGELFF. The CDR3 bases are TGCGCCAGCAGCTTGGCCCGAACAGGTTACACCGGGGAGCTGTTTTTT.

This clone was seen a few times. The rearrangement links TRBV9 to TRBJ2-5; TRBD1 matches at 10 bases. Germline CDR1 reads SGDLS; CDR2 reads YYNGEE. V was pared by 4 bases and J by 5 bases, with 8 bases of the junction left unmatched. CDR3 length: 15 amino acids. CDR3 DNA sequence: TGTGCCAGCAGCATTGGGACAGGGGTGCTCGAGACCCAGTACTTC. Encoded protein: CASSIGTGVLETQYF.

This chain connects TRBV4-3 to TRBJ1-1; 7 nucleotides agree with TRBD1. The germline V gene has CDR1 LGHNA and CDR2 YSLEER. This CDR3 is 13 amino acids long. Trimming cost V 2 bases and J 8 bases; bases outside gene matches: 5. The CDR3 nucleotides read TGCGCCAGCAGCCAAATTCAGGGGGGCGAAGCTTTCTTT. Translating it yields CASSQIQGGEAFF.

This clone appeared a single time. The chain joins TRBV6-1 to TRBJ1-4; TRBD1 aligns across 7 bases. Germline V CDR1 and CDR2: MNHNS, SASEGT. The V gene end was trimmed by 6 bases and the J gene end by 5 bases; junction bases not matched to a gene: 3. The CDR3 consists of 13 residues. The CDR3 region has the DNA TGTGCCAGCAGCGCGGACAGGAATGAAAAACTGTTTTTT. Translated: CASSADRNEKLFF.

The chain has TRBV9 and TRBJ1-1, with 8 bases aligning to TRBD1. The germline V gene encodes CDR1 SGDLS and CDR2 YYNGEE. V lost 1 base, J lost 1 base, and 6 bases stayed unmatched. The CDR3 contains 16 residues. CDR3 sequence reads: CASSVTWTGPNTEAFF. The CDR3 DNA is TGTGCCAGCAGCGTAACCTGGACAGGGCCGAACACTGAAGCTTTCTTT. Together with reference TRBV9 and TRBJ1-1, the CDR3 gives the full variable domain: DSGVTQTPKHLITATGQRVTLRCSPRSGDLSVYWYQQSLDQGLQFLIQYYNGEERAKGNILERFSAQQFPDLHSELNLSSLELGDSALYFCASSVTWTGPNTEAFFGQGTRLTVV.

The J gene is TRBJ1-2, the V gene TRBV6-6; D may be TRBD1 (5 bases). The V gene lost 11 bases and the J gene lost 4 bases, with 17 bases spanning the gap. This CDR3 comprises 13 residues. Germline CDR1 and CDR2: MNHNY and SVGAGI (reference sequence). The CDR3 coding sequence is TGTGCCTCCGGCGAGGGGCCCTCCTATGGCTACACCTTC. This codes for CASGEGPSYGYTF.

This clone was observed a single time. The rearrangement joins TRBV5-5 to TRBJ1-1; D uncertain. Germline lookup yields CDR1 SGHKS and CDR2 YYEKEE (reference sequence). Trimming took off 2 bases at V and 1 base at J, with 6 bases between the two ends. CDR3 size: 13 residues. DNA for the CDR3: TGTGCCAGCAGCTTTAAACCGAACACTGAAGCTTTCTTT. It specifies CASSFKPNTEAFF.

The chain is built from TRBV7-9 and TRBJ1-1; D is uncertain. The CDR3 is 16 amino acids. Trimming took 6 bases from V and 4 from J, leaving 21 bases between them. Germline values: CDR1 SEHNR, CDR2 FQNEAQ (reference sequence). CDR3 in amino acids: CASSLLLRARGTEAFF. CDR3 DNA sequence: TGTGCCAGCAGTCTCTTATTGCGCGCCCGGGGCACTGAAGCTTTCTTT. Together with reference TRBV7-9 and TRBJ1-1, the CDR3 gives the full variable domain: DTGVSQNPRHKITKRGQNVTFRCDPISEHNRLYWYRQTLGQGPEFLTYFQNEAQLEKSRLLSDRFSAERPKGSFSTLEIQRTEQGDSAMYLCASSLLLRARGTEAFFGQGTRLTVV.

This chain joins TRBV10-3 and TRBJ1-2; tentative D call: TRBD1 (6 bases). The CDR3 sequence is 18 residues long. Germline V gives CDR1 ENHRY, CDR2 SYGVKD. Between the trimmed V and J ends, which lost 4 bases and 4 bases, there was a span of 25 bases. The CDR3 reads CAISGMTAYRDTLYGYTF. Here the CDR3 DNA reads TGTGCCATCAGTGGAATGACTGCTTACCGGGACACCCTCTATGGCTACACCTTC.

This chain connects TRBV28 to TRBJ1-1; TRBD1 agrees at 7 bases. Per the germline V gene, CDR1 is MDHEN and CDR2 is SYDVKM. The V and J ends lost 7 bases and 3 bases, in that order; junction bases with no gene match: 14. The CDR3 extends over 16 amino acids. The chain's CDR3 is CASIQGFVSFHTEAFF. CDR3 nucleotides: TGTGCCAGCATACAGGGGTTCGTATCGTTTCACACTGAAGCTTTCTTT.

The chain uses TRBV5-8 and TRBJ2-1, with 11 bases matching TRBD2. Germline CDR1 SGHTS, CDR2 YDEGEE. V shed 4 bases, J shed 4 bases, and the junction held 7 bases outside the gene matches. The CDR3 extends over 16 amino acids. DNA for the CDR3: TGTGCCAGCAGCGATACCGGGACTAGCGGATACAATGAGCAGTTCTTC. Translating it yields CASSDTGTSGYNEQFF.

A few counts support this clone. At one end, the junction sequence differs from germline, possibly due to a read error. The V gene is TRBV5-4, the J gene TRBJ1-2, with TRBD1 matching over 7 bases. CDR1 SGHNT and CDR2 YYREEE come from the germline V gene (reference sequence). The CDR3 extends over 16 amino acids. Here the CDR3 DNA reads TGCGCCAGCAGCCAAGAATGGGACAGCGGACACTATGGCTACACCTTC. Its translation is CASSQEWDSGHYGYTF.

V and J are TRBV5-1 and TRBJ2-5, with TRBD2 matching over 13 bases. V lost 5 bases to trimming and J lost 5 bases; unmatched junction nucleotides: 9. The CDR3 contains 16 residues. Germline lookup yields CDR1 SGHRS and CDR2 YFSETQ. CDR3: CASSLLAGGSMETQYF. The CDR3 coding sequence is TGCGCCAGCAGTTTACTAGCGGGAGGGTCGATGGAGACCCAGTACTTC.

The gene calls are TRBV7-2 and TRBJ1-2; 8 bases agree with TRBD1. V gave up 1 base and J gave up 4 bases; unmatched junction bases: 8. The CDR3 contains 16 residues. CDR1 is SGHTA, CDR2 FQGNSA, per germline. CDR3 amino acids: CASSLGPRGHGYGYTF. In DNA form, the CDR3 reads TGTGCCAGCAGCTTAGGACCCAGGGGGCATGGCTATGGCTACACCTTC.

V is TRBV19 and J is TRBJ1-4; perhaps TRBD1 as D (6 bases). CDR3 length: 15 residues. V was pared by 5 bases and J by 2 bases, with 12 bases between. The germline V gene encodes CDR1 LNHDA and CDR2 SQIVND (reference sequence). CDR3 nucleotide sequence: TGTGCCAGTAGTTTCCCAGGGGATACTAATGAAAAACTGTTTTTT. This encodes CASSFPGDTNEKLFF. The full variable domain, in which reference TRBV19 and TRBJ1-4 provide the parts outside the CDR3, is DGGITQSPKYLFRKEGQNVTLSCEQNLNHDAMYWYRQDPGQGLRLIYYSQIVNDFQKGDIAEGYSVSREKKESFPLTVTSAQKNPTAFYLCASSFPGDTNEKLFFGSGTQLSVL.

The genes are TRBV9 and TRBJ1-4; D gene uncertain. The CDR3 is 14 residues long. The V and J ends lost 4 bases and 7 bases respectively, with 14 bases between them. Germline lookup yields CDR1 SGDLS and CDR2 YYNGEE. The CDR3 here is CASSQDGPREKLFF. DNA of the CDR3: TGTGCCAGCAGCCAGGACGGCCCTCGTGAAAAACTGTTTTTT.

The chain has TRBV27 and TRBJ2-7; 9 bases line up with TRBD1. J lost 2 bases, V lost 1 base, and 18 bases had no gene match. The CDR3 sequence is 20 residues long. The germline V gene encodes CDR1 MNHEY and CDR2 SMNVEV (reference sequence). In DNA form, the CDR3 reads TGTGCCAGCAGTTTATTTGGGACCGGGACAGGGTCTTCCGCTACCTACGAGCAGTACTTC. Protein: CASSLFGTGTGSSATYEQYF.

The CDR3 here is CASSFDRVQETQYF. The CDR3 DNA sequence: TGTGCCAGCAGCTTCGACAGGGTTCAAGAGACCCAGTACTTC. The chain is built from TRBV7-9 and TRBJ2-5, with 7 bases fitting TRBD1. The junction had 3 bases not matched to a gene; V was cut back by 3 bases and J by 2 bases. The CDR3 extends over 14 amino acids. Germline CDR1 is SEHNR and CDR2 is FQNEAQ (reference sequence).

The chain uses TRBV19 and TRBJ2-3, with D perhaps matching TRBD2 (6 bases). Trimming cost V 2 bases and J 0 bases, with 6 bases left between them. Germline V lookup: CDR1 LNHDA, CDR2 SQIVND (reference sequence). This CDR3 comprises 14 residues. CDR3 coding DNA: TGTGCCAGTAGTATAAGCGGGAGCACAGATACGCAGTATTTT. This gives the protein CASSISGSTDTQYF.

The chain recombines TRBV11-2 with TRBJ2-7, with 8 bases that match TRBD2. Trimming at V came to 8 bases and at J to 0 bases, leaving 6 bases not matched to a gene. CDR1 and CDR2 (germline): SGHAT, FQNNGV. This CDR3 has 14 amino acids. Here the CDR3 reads CASGTRSRSYEQYF. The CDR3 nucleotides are TGTGCCAGCGGGACTAGGTCTCGCTCCTACGAGCAGTACTTC.

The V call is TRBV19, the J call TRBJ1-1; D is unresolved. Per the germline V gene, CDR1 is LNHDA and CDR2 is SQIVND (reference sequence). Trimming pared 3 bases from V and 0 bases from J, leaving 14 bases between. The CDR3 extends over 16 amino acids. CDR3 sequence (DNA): TGTGCCAGTAGTATCAATAGGCGGTTGATGAACACTGAAGCTTTCTTT. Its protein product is CASSINRRLMNTEAFF.